The sequence of this T cell receptor (beta chain) was determined in a study of T cell responses to AZD1222 COVID-19 vaccine. A note on this clone: Its target is unknown.

CDR3 size: 17 residues. Trimming took 5 bases from V and 0 from J, leaving 20 bases between them. Germline loops: CDR1 SGHTA, CDR2 FQGTGA. The data were produced by immunoSEQ multiplex PCR, yet TCRdb's version contains in-frame clones alone and is incomplete. Of about 270,000 clones in the sample, around 93% are singletons; the top ten hold around 0.57%. Overall study results and limits: Repertoire collection took place solely once the T cell response had peaked. With dominance at 160-218 and 743-854, vaccine-associated CD4 TCRs spanned spike. Close to half of all spike-specific TCRs reportedly target regions of the variants that are unmutated.

The material was peripheral blood, obtained 28 days after the second AZD1222 dose. The TCR was taken from an adult who received the AZD1222 COVID-19 vaccine. The V and J genes are TRBV7-3 and TRBJ2-7; D is uncertain. The CDR3 loop is CASSPQPTSTPSYEQYF. The CDR3 nucleotides are TGTGCCAGCAGCCCCCAACCTACCAGTACCCCCTCCTACGAGCAGTACTTC.